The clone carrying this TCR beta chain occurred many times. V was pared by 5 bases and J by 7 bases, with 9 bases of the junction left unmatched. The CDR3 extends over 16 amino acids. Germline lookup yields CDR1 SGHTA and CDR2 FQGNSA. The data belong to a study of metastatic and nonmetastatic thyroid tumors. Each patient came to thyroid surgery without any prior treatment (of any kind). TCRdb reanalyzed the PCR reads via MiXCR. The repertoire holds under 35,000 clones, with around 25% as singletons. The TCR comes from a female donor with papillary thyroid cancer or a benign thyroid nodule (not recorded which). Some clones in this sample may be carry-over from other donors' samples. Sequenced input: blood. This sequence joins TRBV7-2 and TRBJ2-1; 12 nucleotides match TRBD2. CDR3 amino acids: CASSDRLAGDLNEQFF. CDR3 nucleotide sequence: TGTGCCAGCAGCGACCGACTAGCGGGAGATTTAAATGAGCAGTTCTTC.